This passage covers 27 T cell receptor beta chains from one sample sequenced in a study of blood T cells in healthy people across ages. Combining a sample-barcoded 5' primer with a J-beta primer mix, a second PCR ran for about 6 to 11 cycles. TCRdb reanalysed the 5' RACE reads using MiXCR and keeps one entry per CDR3 protein. The sample lists approximately 1.5 million distinct CDR3 sequences, roughly two fifths occurring once. Sequencing input: blood. The receptors shown here come from a woman aged 18 to 35 in good health.

This clonotype was picked up many times. The chain has TRBV5-6 and TRBJ1-6, with no clear D. The CDR3 length is 15 residues. The germline gives CDR1 SGHDT, CDR2 YYEEEE. Deletions cut 2 bases from V and 5 bases from J, with 11 bases between. The CDR3 DNA sequence: TGTGCCAGCAGCTTTGCGACAACCAATAATTCACCCCTCCACTTT. Translation gives CASSFATTNNSPLHF.

This clonotype was detected only a few times. The chain has TRBV6-5 and TRBJ1-1; TRBD1 might be the D (6 bases). Germline CDR1 reads MNHEY; CDR2 reads SVGAGI. This CDR3 spans 14 amino acids. The V and J ends lost 8 bases and 5 bases respectively, with 18 bases between them. For the CDR3, the DNA is TGTGCCAGCGCGGCCCGAGGGGGAGGTACTGAAGCTTTCTTT. The encoded protein is CASAARGGGTEAFF.

In its sample, this clonotype was seen a few times. The chain couples TRBV7-3 to TRBJ2-3; possible D gene TRBD2, 5 bases. CDR3 size: 13 residues. Germline values: CDR1 SGHTA, CDR2 FQGTGA. V lost 2 bases to trimming and J lost 7 bases, with 10 bases between them. The CDR3 DNA reads as TGTGCCAGCAGCTTACGGGGAGTTAATACGCAGTATTTT. Translated: CASSLRGVNTQYF.

The chain links TRBV28 to TRBJ2-7; possibly TRBD1 or TRBD2 for D (5 bases each). This CDR3 is 12 amino acids long. The germline gives CDR1 MDHEN, CDR2 SYDVKM. Between the trimmed V and J ends, which lost 8 bases and 4 bases, there was a span of 12 bases. The CDR3 sequence: CASEGPPYEQYF. The CDR3 DNA reads TGTGCCAGCGAGGGACCTCCGTACGAGCAGTACTTC.

The chain carries TRBV20-1 and TRBJ2-3, with D possibly being TRBD2 (7 bases). The V gene lost 0 bases and the J gene lost 2 bases, with 18 bases spanning the gap. CDR1 DFQATT and CDR2 SNEGSKA come from the germline V gene (reference sequence). The CDR3 extends over 17 amino acids. The CDR3 loop is CSAREGSGGGITDTQYF. The CDR3 bases are TGCAGTGCTAGAGAGGGGTCTGGCGGGGGCATCACAGATACGCAGTATTTT.

Notes on this clonotype: This may stem from a read error, because a much larger clone lies one nucleotide away. This sequence joins TRBV29-1 and TRBJ1-2; a possible D gene is TRBD1 (5 bases). This CDR3 region has 13 residues. Trimming pared 0 bases from V and 12 bases from J, leaving 17 bases between. Germline CDR1 and CDR2: SQVTM and ANQGSEA. The CDR3 sequence: CSVEDPQERGHTF. CDR3 bases: TGCAGCGTTGAAGATCCGCAGGAAAGGGGCCACACCTTC.

With regard to this clonotype: A read error may produce the germline difference seen at one junction end. The CDR3, as DNA: TGCAATGCTAGAGATGAGTTAATACAGTTCTTC. It translates to CNARDELIQFF. The genes are TRBV20-1 and TRBJ2-1; D uncertain. The CDR3 is 11 residues long. Germline V gene lookup returns CDR1 DFQATT and CDR2 SNEGSKA (reference sequence).

This chain links TRBV27 with TRBJ2-1; TRBD1 agrees at 9 bases. V was clipped by 6 bases and J by 9 bases; unmatched bases: 6. Germline V gene sequence: CDR1 MNHEY, CDR2 SMNVEV (reference sequence). CDR3 length: 13 residues. The CDR3 DNA reads TGTGCCAGCAGACGGACAGGGGATGGTGAGCAGTTCTTC. Its translation is CASRRTGDGEQFF.

The CDR3 reads CSATGMYGYTF. The DNA of the CDR3 is TGCAGTGCGACCGGGATGTATGGCTACACCTTC. J is TRBJ1-2 and V is TRBV20-1; D is ambiguous. From germline, CDR1 is DFQATT and CDR2 SNEGSKA (reference sequence). V lost 6 bases and J 5 bases, leaving 10 bases between the germline ends. The CDR3 has 11 residues.

This clonotype was counted only a few times. The CDR3 coding sequence is TGCGCCAGCAGCTTGAGGGCTAGCGGGGACAATGAGCAGTTCTTC. Protein product: CASSLRASGDNEQFF. The rearrangement joins TRBV5-1 to TRBJ2-1, with TRBD2 matching over 9 bases. The junction had 4 bases not matched to a gene; V was cut back by 1 base and J by 5 bases. Looked up from germline, CDR1 is SGHRS and CDR2 is YFSETQ. The CDR3 runs 15 residues.

This chain links TRBV4-1 with TRBJ2-1; D not certain. The germline V and J ends were trimmed by 1 base and 10 bases, with 17 bases remaining between them. CDR3 length equals 15 residues. Germline V gene sequence: CDR1 MGHRA, CDR2 YSYEKL. The CDR3 is CASSQVGNRRKEQFF. The CDR3 DNA sequence: TGCGCCAGCAGCCAAGTAGGGAACCGAAGAAAAGAGCAGTTCTTC.

This clonotype was detected once. This chain joins TRBV6-2 or TRBV6-3 and TRBJ2-1; D call uncertain. The DNA end is more similar to TRBJ2-7, so the J call may be wrong. CDR3 length: 13 residues. Per the germline V gene, CDR1 is MNHEY and CDR2 is SVGEGT. The CDR3 region is CASSDLSLGEQYF. As DNA, the CDR3 is TGTGCCAGCAGCGACTTATCATTGGGCGAGCAGTACTTC.

The rearrangement joins TRBV7-2 to TRBJ1-2, with TRBD1 identical over 8 bases. The CDR3 sequence is 12 residues long. Germline-derived CDR1 and CDR2 are SGHTA and FQGNSA. The V gene end was trimmed by 5 bases and the J gene end by 8 bases; junction bases not matched to a gene: 4. CDR3 coding DNA: TGTGCCAGCAGCGTAGACAGGGGAGGCTACACCTTC. Amino acid sequence: CASSVDRGGYTF.

The chain links TRBV11-2 to TRBJ2-5, with TRBD1 identical over 7 bases. The better agreement between TRBJ2-4 and the DNA end casts doubt on the J call. The CDR3 is 16 amino acids. In germline, CDR1 is SGHAT, CDR2 FQNNGV. The CDR3 DNA follows: TGTGCCAGCAGTTTGTTACCAGGGGGTTTGAAAAACATTCAGTACTTC. Its translation is CASSLLPGGLKNIQYF.

This clonotype has more than one count but fewer than ten. V usage is TRBV2 and J usage is TRBJ2-1; 12 nucleotides line up with TRBD1. The CDR3 has 19 amino acids. Germline-derived CDR1 and CDR2 are SNHLY and FYNNEI. The ends lost 6 bases at V and 4 bases at J; junction bases unmatched: 16. The CDR3 DNA reads as TGTGCCAGCAGCGTCGGGACAGGGGGCGTTTTAATTGCTTACAATGAGCAGTTCTTC. The encoded protein is CASSVGTGGVLIAYNEQFF.

Of note for this clonotype: This may arise from a read error, as a much more abundant clone is one base away. The rearrangement links TRBV7-2 to TRBJ2-3, with no clear D. The CDR3 has 15 amino acids. V lost 4 bases and J 4 bases, leaving 15 bases between the germline ends. Germline values: CDR1 SGHTA, CDR2 FQGNSA. DNA of the CDR3: TGTGCCAGCAGCTCCCGCAACGTCGGCGCAGATACGCAGTATTTT. It encodes CASSSRNVGADTQYF.

A note on this clonotype: Sequence at one end of the junction differs from germline and may be a read error. The chain is built from TRBV20-1 and TRBJ1-1; 8 bases fit TRBD1. The CDR3 sequence is 14 residues long. The germline V gene has CDR1 DFQATT and CDR2 SNEGSKA (reference sequence). This chain's CDR3 is CSAPRQGKDTGAFF. The CDR3 DNA follows: TGCAGTGCCCCGAGACAGGGGAAGGACACTGGAGCTTTCTTT.

The chain has TRBV12-3 or TRBV12-4 and TRBJ2-3, with 7 bases lining up with TRBD2. CDR3 size: 18 residues. J was trimmed by 6 bases and V by 7 bases; bases with no gene match: 22. The chain's CDR3 is CASKKGLVGGPAGDTQYF. The CDR3 region has the DNA TGTGCCAGCAAAAAAGGACTAGTGGGGGGACCTGCGGGTGATACGCAGTATTTT.

The gene calls are TRBV10-3 and TRBJ2-1; 7 bases fit TRBD2. With 3 bases clipped from V and 1 base from J, the junction kept 9 bases outside the gene matches. Germline V gives CDR1 ENHRY, CDR2 SYGVKD. The CDR3 sequence is 17 residues long. The CDR3 nucleotides are TGTGCCATCAGTGACGGGGGGATGGCTGGGTCCTACAATGAGCAGTTCTTC. This translates into CAISDGGMAGSYNEQFF.

In this sample, this clonotype turned up a few times. This rearrangement joins TRBV7-2 to TRBJ2-3; D is undetermined. There are 14 residues in the CDR3. The ends were cut back, 1 base at V and 2 bases at J, with 7 bases in the middle. The germline V gene encodes CDR1 SGHTA and CDR2 FQGNSA. CDR3 sequence reads: CASSLEWDTDTQYF. The CDR3 DNA sequence: TGTGCCAGCAGCTTAGAATGGGACACAGATACGCAGTATTTT.

This clonotype has just a few counts. The gene calls are TRBV4-3 and TRBJ2-3, with 8 positions matching TRBD1. From germline, CDR1 is LGHNA and CDR2 YSLEER. This CDR3 has 19 amino acids. The J segment lost 2 bases and the V segment lost 0 bases, leaving 13 bases of the junction unmatched. In DNA form, the CDR3 reads TGCGCCAGCAGCCAAGATCTAACCGGGACAGGCACCTTCACAGATACGCAGTATTTT. Amino acid sequence: CASSQDLTGTGTFTDTQYF.

The table lists this clonotype with a few counts. The CDR3 reads CASSLAGVPYNEQFF. In DNA form, the CDR3 reads TGTGCCAGCAGCTTAGCGGGAGTACCCTACAATGAGCAGTTCTTC. This sequence joins TRBV27 and TRBJ2-1; 9 nucleotides match TRBD2. Germline lookup yields CDR1 MNHEY and CDR2 SMNVEV (reference sequence). The CDR3 is made up of 15 amino acids. V shed 6 bases, J shed 2 bases, and the junction held 5 bases outside the gene matches.

This clonotype has ten or more counts. The rearrangement uses TRBV20-1 and TRBJ1-2, with unresolved D. Germline-derived CDR1 and CDR2 are DFQATT and SNEGSKA (reference sequence). The ends were cut back, 6 bases at V and 0 bases at J, with 8 bases in the middle. The CDR3 is 12 residues long. The DNA of the CDR3 is TGCAGTGCCCCGAATCCTAACTATGGCTACACCTTC. Translation: CSAPNPNYGYTF.

This chain's CDR3 is CASSLRQGRTRTEAFF. The CDR3 region has the DNA TGTGCCAGCAGTCTCCGACAGGGCCGAACAAGGACTGAAGCTTTCTTT. This chain joins TRBV27 and TRBJ1-1, with 7 positions matching TRBD1. The CDR3 consists of 16 residues. CDR1 and CDR2 from the germline V gene are MNHEY and SMNVEV (reference sequence). The V gene end was trimmed by 5 bases and the J gene end by 5 bases; junction bases not matched to a gene: 14.

The V gene is TRBV4-1, the J gene TRBJ2-3; D ambiguous. This CDR3 region has 16 residues. V shed 0 bases and J shed 2 bases, with 12 bases lying between them. Germline CDR1 reads MGHRA; CDR2 reads YSYEKL. The DNA for the CDR3 is TGCGCCAGCAGCCAAGAAGGCAGCTACTACACAGATACGCAGTATTTT. Amino acids: CASSQEGSYYTDTQYF.

The chain couples TRBV10-3 to TRBJ2-3, with 12 bases that match TRBD2. J gave up 3 bases and V 2 bases, and 9 bases lay outside the gene matches. This CDR3 has 18 amino acids. CDR1 is ENHRY and CDR2 is SYGVKD in the germline V gene. The CDR3 region is CAISEGTSGRRGTDTQYF. Here the CDR3 DNA reads TGTGCCATCAGTGAGGGAACTAGCGGGAGGCGGGGAACAGATACGCAGTATTTT.

This chain links TRBV12-3 or TRBV12-4 with TRBJ1-5, with D possibly matching TRBD1 (6 bases). V was clipped by 6 bases and J by 7 bases, with 16 bases between them. The CDR3 contains 14 residues. Here the CDR3 DNA reads TGTGCCAGCAGACCTGGGAGACAGGAGCAGCCCCAGCATTTT. Its protein is CASRPGRQEQPQHF.